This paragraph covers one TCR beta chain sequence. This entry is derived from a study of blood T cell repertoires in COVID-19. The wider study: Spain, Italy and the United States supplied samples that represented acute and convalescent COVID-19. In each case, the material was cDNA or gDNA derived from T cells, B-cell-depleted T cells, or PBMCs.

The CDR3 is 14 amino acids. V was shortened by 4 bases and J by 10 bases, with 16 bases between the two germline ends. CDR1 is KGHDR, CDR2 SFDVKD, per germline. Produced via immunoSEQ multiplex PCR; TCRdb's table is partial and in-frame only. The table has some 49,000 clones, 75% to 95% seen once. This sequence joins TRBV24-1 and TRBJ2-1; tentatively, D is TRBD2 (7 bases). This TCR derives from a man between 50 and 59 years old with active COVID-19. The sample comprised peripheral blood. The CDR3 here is CATSDPVRGLEQFF. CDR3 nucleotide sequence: TGTGCCACCAGTGACCCGGTCAGGGGACTAGAGCAGTTCTTC.